This T cell receptor beta chain is from a study of radiation and T cells in renal cell carcinoma (dated by TCRdb to the early 2020s). Regarding the research as a whole: Samples came from a clinical trial, in which primary renal cell carcinomas received 15 Gy stereotactic body radiation therapy followed by nephrectomy 4 weeks later. In total, 53 samples underwent TCR beta sequencing: 25 or so tumors plus 27 peripheral blood samples. Across all 55 or so samples, 4,000,000 or so unique CDR3 nucleotide sequences, encoding roughly 3 million unique CDR3 amino acid sequences, were identified. Study-wide findings and limitations: No pretreatment tumor biopsies were available, so the baseline intratumoral presence of clonotypes could not be determined. Changes in the blood repertoire were not tracked past 4 weeks after treatment. In blood, the top tumor clonotypes increased between baseline and 2 weeks post-radiation and then shrank by 4 weeks, which suggests that tumor-resident clones expanded only transiently. With a single-armed trial design, the study had no way to address how radiation dose or scheduling affects the TCR repertoire.

The time point label of this sample denotes: blood 2 weeks post-SBRT. Sample treatment or condition, as interpreted from the label and publication: 15 Gy SBRT to primary tumor, nephrectomy 4 weeks later. Serial peripheral blood from radiation-treated patients was sampled at baseline, 2 weeks and 4 weeks after SBRT to track tumor-enriched clonotypes. Renal cell carcinoma with clear cell pathology was present in all patients. Genomic DNA for TCR sequencing was prepared using the QIAamp DNA Blood Mini Kit (Qiagen). Only samples passing all quality control checks were included in the analyses. Comments on this clone: The antigen this receptor binds is unknown. Base qualities were left out, and no much larger clone turns up one base away.

The junction shows trimming of 5 bases on V and 6 bases on J, plus 14 bases between the germline ends. From cysteine to phenylalanine, the CDR3 is 14 amino acids long. Here the CDR3 DNA is all that survives: 42 bases in frame from base 1. From the germline V gene (reference sequence), CDR1 is SEHNR and CDR2 is FQNEAQ. Following the manufacturer's recommendations, the immunoSEQ kit was used to generate TCR beta libraries from genomic DNA. Library preparation used a first multiplex PCR with proprietary primers, then a second PCR adding unique barcodes, with bead cleanups after each round. A kit-provided positive control reaction and a negative control reaction were included in every sample batch. The final libraries underwent checking on an Agilent 4200 TapeStation D1000 ScreenTape, volumetric pooling, and quantification by qPCR. Sequencing ran on an Illumina NextSeq500 with a MidOutput 150-cycle cartridge, using 156 Read1 and 15 Index1 cycles with kit custom primers. The pooled library was loaded at 0.9 to 1 pM with an approximately 20% PhiX control spike-in. The authors processed their data as follows. The vendor-processed data were analyzed in R, and a clonotype was defined as all T cells that share the same CDR3 nucleotide sequence. In the clone abundance analyses, frequencies were normalized to the 10,000 most abundant clones in each sample. Before analysis, public T cell clones were removed, and these numbered fewer than six per sample on average. Tumor-enriched and baseline blood-enriched clonotypes were defined by at least a 32-fold difference in abundance between compartments. A beta-binomial differential abundance model was used to identify clonotypes that were expanded or contracted between blood time points. Similarity between tumor and blood repertoires was quantified using the Baroni-Urbani and Buser coefficient, and groups were compared with two-tailed Wilcoxon tests in R. TCRdb stores this immuneACCESS table with in-frame sequences only. Part of the clones is absent; in the studies checked, under half of the shortfall reflects unresolved V genes, and no reason is known for the rest. V, J and clone size are taken as reported in that table, and D and trimming were inferred from the DNA itself. A total of about 120,000 clones appear in this sample, approximately 75% of them only once. 1.5% to 2% of the sample comes from the top ten.

The input for sequencing was blood, taken from a patient whose treatment included radiotherapy and nephrectomy. The receptor chain draws on TRBV7-9 and TRBJ2-4; matching of 5 bases hints at TRBD1 as the D gene. The sequence came from an older woman with renal cell carcinoma. The nucleotides read TGTGCCAGCAGCCCACCTCAGGGTGTAAACATTCAGTACTTC. It codes for CASSPPQGVNIQYF.